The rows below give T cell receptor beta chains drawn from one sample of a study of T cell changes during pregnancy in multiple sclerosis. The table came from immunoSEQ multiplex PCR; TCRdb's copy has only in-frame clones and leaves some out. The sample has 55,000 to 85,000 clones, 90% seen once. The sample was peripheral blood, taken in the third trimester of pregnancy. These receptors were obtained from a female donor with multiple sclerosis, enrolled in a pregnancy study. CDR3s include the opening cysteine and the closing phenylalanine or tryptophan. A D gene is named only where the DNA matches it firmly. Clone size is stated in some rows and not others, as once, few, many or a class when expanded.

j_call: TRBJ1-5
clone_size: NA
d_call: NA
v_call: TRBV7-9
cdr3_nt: TGTGCCAGCAGCTTAGTGTCCCAGGGCAATCAGCCCCAGCATTTT
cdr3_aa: CASSLVSQGNQPQHF

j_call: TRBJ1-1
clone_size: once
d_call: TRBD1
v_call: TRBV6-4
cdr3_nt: TGTGCCAGCAGTGAGGACAGGGGTACTGAAGCTTTCTTT
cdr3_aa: CASSEDRGTEAFF

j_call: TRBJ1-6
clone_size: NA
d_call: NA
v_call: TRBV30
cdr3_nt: TGTGCCTGGAGTGTACCGAGCGGTTCACCCCTCCACTTT
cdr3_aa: CAWSVPSGSPLHF

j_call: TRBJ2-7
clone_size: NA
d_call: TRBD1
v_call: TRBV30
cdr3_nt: TGTGCCTGGAGTGTACTGGTCGACAGGGCTAACTCCTACGAGCAGTACTTC
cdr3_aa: CAWSVLVDRANSYEQYF

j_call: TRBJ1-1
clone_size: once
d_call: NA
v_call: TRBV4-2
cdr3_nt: TGTGCCAGCAGCCAAGGGGGCTTTAAGAACACTGAAGCTTTCTTT
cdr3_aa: CASSQGGFKNTEAFF

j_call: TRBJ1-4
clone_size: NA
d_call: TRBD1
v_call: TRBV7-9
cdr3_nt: TGTGCCAGCAGCAACGGACAGGGCGACGAAAAACTGTTTTTT
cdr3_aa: CASSNGQGDEKLFF

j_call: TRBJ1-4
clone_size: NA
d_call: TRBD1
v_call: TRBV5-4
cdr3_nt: TGTGCCAGCAGCTTGGGAGGGACAGGGGAGGAAAAACTGTTTTTT
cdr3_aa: CASSLGGTGEEKLFF

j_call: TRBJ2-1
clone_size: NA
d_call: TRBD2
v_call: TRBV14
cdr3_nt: TGTGCCAGCAGCCAAGGGGCCGGGAGGAGGGGAAATGAGCAGTTCTTC
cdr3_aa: CASSQGAGRRGNEQFF

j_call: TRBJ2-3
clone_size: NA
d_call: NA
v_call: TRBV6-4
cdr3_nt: TGTGCCAGCAGTGATGACAGCCGCACAGATACGCAGTATTTT
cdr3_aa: CASSDDSRTDTQYF

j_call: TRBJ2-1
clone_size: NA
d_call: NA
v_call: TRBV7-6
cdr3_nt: TGTGCCAGCAGCCCCAAGACAGCCTACAATGAGCAGTTCTTC
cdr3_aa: CASSPKTAYNEQFF

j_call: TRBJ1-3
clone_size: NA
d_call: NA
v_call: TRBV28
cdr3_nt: TGTGCCAGCAGTTCAGACTACACCATATATTTT
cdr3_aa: CASSSDYTIYF

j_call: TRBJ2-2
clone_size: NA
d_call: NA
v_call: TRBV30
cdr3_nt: TGTGCCTGGAGTCCGGGGGACAGAGACACCGGGGAGCTGTTTTTT
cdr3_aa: CAWSPGDRDTGELFF

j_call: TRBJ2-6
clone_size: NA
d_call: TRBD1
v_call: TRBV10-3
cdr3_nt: TGTGCCATCGCCACAGGGGGCTCTGGGGCCAACGTCCTGACTTTC
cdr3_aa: CAIATGGSGANVLTF

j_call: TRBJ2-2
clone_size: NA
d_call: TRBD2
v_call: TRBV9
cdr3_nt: TGTGCCAGCAGCCAGACTAGCGGGGGGGCCCACACCGGGGAGCTGTTTTTT
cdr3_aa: CASSQTSGGAHTGELFF

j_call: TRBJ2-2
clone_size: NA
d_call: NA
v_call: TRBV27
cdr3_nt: TGTGCCAGCAATTATGGGCGTGCGAACACCGGGGAGCTGTTTTTT
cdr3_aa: CASNYGRANTGELFF

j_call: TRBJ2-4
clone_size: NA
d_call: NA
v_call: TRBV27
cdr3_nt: TGTGCCAGCAGTTTACTGGGGGGAGTTGAGGAAAACATTCAGTACTTC
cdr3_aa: CASSLLGGVEENIQYF

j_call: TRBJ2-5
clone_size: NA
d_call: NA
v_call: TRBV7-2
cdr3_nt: TGTGCCAGCAGCCTTCAGGGTTTAGAGACCCAGTACTTC
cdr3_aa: CASSLQGLETQYF

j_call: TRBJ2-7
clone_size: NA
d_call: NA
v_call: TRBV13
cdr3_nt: TGTGCCAGCAGCTTAGGCGCGGCACGAAACGAGCAGTACTTC
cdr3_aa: CASSLGAARNEQYF

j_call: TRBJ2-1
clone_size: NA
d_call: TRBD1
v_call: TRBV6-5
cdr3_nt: TGTGCCAGCAGGGGGACAGCTAATGAGCAGTTCTTC
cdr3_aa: CASRGTANEQFF

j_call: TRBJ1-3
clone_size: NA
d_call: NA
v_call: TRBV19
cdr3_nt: TGTGCCAGTACCGTGGTGACAGGACGACTCTCTGGAAACACCATATATTTT
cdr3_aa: CASTVVTGRLSGNTIYF

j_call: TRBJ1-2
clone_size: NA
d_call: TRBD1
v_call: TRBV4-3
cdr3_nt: TGCGCCAGCAGCCGCTACGGGACAGGGAACTATGGCTACACCTTC
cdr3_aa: CASSRYGTGNYGYTF

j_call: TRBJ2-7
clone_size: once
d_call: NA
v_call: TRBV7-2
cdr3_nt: TGTGCCAGCAGCTCTTACTCCTACGAGCAGTACTTC
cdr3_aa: CASSSYSYEQYF

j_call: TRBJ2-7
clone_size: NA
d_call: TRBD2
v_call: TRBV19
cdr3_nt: TGTGCCAGTAGTAAAGGGACTAGCGGGGGGTTAACCTACGAGCAGTACTTC
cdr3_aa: CASSKGTSGGLTYEQYF

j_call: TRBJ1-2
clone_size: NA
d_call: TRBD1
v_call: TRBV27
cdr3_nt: TGTGCCAGCAGTTACGGACATACAGGGGGCGCGGGACGTGGCTACACCTTC
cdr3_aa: CASSYGHTGGAGRGYTF

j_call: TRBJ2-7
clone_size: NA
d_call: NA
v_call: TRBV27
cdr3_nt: TGTGCCAGCAGCCTTACTGAAACCTACGAGCAGTACTTC
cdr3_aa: CASSLTETYEQYF

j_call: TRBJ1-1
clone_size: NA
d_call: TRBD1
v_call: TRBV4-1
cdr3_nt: TGCGCCAGCAGCCAGGGGCACAGGGGAGCGATGAACACTGAAGCTTTCTTT
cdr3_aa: CASSQGHRGAMNTEAFF

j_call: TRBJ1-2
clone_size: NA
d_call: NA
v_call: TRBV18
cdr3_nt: TGTGCCAGCTCACCACCGATAGGGGCTGGCTATGGCTACACCTTC
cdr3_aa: CASSPPIGAGYGYTF

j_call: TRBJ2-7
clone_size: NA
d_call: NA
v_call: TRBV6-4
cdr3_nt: TGTGCCAGCAGTGCGTCGGAGAGCTCCTACGAGCAGTACTTC
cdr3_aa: CASSASESSYEQYF

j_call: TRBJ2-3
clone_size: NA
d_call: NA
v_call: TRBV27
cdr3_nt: TGTGCCAGCAGTCTTAAGGACACCACAGATACGCAGTATTTT
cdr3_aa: CASSLKDTTDTQYF

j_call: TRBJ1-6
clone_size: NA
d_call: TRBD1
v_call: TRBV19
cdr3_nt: TGTGCCAGTAGTGCCTACTCCGGACAGGGGGGGCTGGATTCACCCCTCCACTTT
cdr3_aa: CASSAYSGQGGLDSPLHF

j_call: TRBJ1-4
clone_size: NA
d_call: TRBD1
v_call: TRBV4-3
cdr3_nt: TGCGCCAGCAGCGGGGACAGACTTGAAAAACTGTTTTTT
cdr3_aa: CASSGDRLEKLFF

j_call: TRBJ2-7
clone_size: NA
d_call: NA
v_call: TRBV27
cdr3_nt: TGTGCCAGCAGTTTCAGGGTTTCCTACGAGCAGTACTTC
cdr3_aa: CASSFRVSYEQYF

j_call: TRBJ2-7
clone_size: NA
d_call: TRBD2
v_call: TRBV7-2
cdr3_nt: TGTGCCAGCAGCTTCGGACTAGCGGGGTACTCCTACGAGCAGTACTTC
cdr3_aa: CASSFGLAGYSYEQYF

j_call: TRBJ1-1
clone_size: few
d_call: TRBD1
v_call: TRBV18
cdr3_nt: TGTGCCAGCTCACCTACCCAGGGGGGAGCTTTCTTT
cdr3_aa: CASSPTQGGAFF

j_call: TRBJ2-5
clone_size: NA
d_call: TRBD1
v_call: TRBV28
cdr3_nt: TGTGCCAGCAGTTCCCCGAGGACAGGGGAAGAGACCCAGTACTTC
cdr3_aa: CASSSPRTGEETQYF

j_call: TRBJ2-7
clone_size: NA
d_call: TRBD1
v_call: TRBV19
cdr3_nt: TGTGCCAGTAGAACGTGGACAGGGGGCTCCTACGAGCAGTACTTC
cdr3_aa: CASRTWTGGSYEQYF

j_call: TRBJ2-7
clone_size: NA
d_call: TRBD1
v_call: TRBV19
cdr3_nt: TGTGCCAGTAGTAACCCGGGACAGCTCTACGAGCAGTACTTC
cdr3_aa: CASSNPGQLYEQYF

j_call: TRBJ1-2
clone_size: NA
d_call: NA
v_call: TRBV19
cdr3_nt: TGTGCCAGTAGTATTGTGCAGGGGTCGGAGTATGGCTACACCTTC
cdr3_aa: CASSIVQGSEYGYTF

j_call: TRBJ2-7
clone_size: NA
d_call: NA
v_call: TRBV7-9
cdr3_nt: TGTGCCAGCAGCTTAGTTCCTAGCTCCTACGAGCAGTACTTC
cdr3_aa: CASSLVPSSYEQYF

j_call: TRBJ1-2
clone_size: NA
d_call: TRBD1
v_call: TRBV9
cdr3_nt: TGTGCCAGCACCCGGGACAGCCAATTCGGACGCAACCAATACTATGGCTACACCTTC
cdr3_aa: CASTRDSQFGRNQYYGYTF